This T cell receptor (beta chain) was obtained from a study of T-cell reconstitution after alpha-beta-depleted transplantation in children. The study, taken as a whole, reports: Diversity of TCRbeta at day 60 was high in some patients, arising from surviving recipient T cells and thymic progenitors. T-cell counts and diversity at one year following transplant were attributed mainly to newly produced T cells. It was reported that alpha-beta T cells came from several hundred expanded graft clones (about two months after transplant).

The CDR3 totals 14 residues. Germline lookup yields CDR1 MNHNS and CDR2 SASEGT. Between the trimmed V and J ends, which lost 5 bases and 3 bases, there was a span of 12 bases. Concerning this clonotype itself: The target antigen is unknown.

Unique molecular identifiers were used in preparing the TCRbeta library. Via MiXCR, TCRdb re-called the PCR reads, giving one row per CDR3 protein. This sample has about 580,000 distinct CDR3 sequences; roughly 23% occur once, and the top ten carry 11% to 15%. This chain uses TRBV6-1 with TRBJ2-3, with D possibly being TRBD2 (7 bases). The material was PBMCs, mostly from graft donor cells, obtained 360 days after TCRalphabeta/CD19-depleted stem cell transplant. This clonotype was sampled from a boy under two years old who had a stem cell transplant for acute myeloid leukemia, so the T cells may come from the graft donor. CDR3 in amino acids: CASSPRGATDTQYF. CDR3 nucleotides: TGTGCCAGCAGTCCTCGGGGGGCGACAGATACGCAGTATTTT.